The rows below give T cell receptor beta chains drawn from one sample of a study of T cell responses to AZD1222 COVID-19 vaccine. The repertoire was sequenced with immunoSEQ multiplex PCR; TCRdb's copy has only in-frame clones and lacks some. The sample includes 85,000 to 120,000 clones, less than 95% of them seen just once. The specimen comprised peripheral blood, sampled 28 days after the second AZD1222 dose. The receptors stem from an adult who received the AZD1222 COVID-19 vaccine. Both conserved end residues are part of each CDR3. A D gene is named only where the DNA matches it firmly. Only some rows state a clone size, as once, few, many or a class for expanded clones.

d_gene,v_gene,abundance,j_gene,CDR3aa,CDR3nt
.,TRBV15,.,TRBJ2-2,CATSRGQSLRELFF,TGTGCCACCAGCAGAGGACAGAGCCTCCGGGAGCTGTTTTTT
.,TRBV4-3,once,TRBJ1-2,CASSQDHRARPHGYTF,TGCGCCAGCAGCCAAGATCACAGGGCCCGGCCACACGGCTACACCTTC
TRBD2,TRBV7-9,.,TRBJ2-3,CASSLPSGGDTQYF,TGTGCCAGCAGCTTACCTAGCGGGGGAGATACGCAGTATTTT
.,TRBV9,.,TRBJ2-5,CASSVQGIAETQYF,TGTGCCAGCAGCGTACAGGGGATTGCGGAGACCCAGTACTTC
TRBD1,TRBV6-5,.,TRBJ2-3,CASSRDSATTDTQYF,TGTGCCAGCAGTAGGGACAGCGCGACCACAGATACGCAGTATTTT
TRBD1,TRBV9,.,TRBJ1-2,CASSGTGHNGYTF,TGTGCCAGCAGCGGGACAGGGCATAATGGCTACACCTTC
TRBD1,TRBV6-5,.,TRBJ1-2,CASSYATGIDGYTF,TGTGCCAGCAGTTACGCGACAGGGATCGATGGCTACACCTTC
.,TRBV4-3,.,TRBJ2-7,CASSQDLGGILYEQYF,TGCGCCAGCAGCCAGGATCTAGGGGGGATCCTCTACGAGCAGTACTTC
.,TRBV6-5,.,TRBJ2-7,CASTLGPPSYEQYF,TGTGCCAGCACCCTGGGTCCCCCTTCCTACGAGCAGTACTTC
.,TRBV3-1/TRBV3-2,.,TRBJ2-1,CASSHTGYNEQFF,TGTGCCAGCAGCCACACCGGGTACAATGAGCAGTTCTTC
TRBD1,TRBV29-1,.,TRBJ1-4,CSVAGTANNEKLFF,TGCAGCGTTGCAGGGACAGCCAATAATGAAAAACTGTTTTTT
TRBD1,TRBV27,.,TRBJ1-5,CASSAGTVSNQPQHF,TGTGCCAGCAGTGCCGGGACAGTAAGCAATCAGCCCCAGCATTTT
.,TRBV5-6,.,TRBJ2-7,CASSLRTGGPYEQYF,TGTGCCAGCAGCTTGAGGACGGGGGGCCCCTACGAGCAGTACTTC
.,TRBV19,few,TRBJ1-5,CASSPRQDRPQHF,TGTGCCAGTAGTCCCCGACAGGATCGGCCCCAGCATTTT
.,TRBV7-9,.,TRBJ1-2,CASSLSTDYGYTF,TGTGCCAGCAGCTTATCGACAGACTATGGCTACACCTTC
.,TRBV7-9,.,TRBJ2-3,CASSRELGTDTQYF,TGTGCCAGCAGCCGGGAGCTCGGCACAGATACGCAGTATTTT
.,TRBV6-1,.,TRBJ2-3,CASSEVSGWGSTDTQYF,TGTGCCAGCAGTGAAGTGTCAGGGTGGGGTTCCACAGATACGCAGTATTTT
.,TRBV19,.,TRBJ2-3,CASSISGTDTQYF,TGTGCCAGTAGTATATCTGGCACAGATACGCAGTATTTT
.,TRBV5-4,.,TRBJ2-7,CASSYDRPPYEQYF,TGTGCCAGCAGCTACGACAGGCCCCCCTACGAGCAGTACTTC
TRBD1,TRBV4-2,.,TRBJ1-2,CASSQDRRADRVVRGYTF,TGTGCCAGCAGCCAAGATAGGCGGGCGGACAGGGTAGTGCGGGGCTACACCTTC
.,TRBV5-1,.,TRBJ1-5,CASSLSGGGNQPQHF,TGCGCCAGCAGCTTGAGCGGGGGAGGCAATCAGCCCCAGCATTTT
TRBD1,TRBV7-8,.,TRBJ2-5,CASSSLDRGGTQYF,TGTGCCAGCAGCTCGCTGGACAGGGGCGGGACCCAGTACTTC
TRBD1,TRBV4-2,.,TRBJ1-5,CASSQELEQGGNQPQHF,TGTGCCAGCAGCCAAGAGTTGGAACAGGGGGGGAATCAGCCCCAGCATTTT
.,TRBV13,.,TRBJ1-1,CASSTGSALKEAFF,TGTGCCAGCAGCACCGGCAGCGCCCTGAAAGAAGCTTTCTTT
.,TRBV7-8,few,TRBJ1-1,CASRIIRGGNTEAFF,TGTGCCAGCAGGATTATCAGGGGAGGGAACACTGAAGCTTTCTTT
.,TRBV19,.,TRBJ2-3,CASREEAATDTQYF,TGTGCCAGTAGGGAAGAAGCGGCCACAGATACGCAGTATTTT
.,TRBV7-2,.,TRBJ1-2,CASSLASGGVGYTF,TGTGCCAGCAGCTTAGCTTCCGGGGGCGTTGGCTACACCTTC
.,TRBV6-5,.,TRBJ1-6,CASSYDTRRSPLHF,TGTGCCAGCAGCTACGACACCCGAAGATCACCCCTCCACTTT
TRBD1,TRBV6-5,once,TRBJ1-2,CASSYSSGTGGFGYTF,TGTGCCAGCAGTTACTCATCCGGGACAGGGGGCTTTGGCTACACCTTC
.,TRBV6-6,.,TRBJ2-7,CASSAAHYEQYF,TGTGCCAGCAGCGCAGCTCACTACGAGCAGTACTTC
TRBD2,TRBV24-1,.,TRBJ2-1,CATSDPSGGIYNEQFF,TGTGCCACCAGTGATCCGAGCGGGGGAATTTACAATGAGCAGTTCTTC
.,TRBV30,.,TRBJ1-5,CAWSPLGQGLNQPQHF,TGTGCCTGGAGTCCTCTGGGGCAGGGGCTCAATCAGCCCCAGCATTTT
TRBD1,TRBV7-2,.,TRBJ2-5,CASMGQGTGQETQYF,TGTGCCAGCATGGGTCAGGGGACAGGGCAAGAGACCCAGTACTTC
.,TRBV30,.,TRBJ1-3,CAWGRGIGIFGNTIYF,TGTGCCTGGGGACGGGGAATAGGGATCTTTGGAAACACCATATATTTT
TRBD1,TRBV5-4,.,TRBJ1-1,CASSSGQAGEAFF,TGTGCCAGCAGCTCAGGACAGGCAGGTGAAGCTTTCTTT
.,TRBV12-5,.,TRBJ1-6,CASGYGGSPLHF,TGTGCTAGTGGGTATGGGGGTTCACCCCTCCACTTT
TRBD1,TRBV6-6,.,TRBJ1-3,CASDPTGGADGNTIYF,TGTGCCAGCGACCCCACAGGGGGCGCGGATGGAAACACCATATATTTT
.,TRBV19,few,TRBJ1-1,CASAYFEGTEAFF,TGTGCCAGCGCATACTTTGAAGGCACTGAAGCTTTCTTT
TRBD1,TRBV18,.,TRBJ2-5,CASSPRTGEETQYF,TGTGCCAGCTCACCAAGGACAGGGGAGGAGACCCAGTACTTC
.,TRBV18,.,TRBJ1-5,CASSPPGQGGQPQHF,TGTGCCAGCTCACCCCCCGGGCAGGGCGGTCAGCCCCAGCATTTT
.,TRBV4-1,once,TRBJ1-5,CASSQGQGNKQPQHF,TGCGCCAGCAGCCAAGGTCAGGGGAATAAGCAGCCCCAGCATTTT
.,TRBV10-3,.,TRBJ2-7,CAISESDYEQYF,TGTGCCATCAGTGAGTCGGACTACGAGCAGTACTTC
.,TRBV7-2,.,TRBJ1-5,CASSWGEGGQPQHF,TGTGCCAGCAGCTGGGGGGAGGGCGGCCAGCCCCAGCATTTT
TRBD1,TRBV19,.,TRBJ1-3,CASSGQADGNTIYF,TGTGCCAGTAGCGGACAGGCGGACGGAAACACCATATATTTT
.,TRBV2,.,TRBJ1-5,CASNYDSHNQPQHF,TGTGCCAGCAATTATGACTCCCACAATCAGCCCCAGCATTTT
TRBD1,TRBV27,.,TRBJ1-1,CASRRTGAANTEAFF,TGTGCCAGCAGACGGACAGGGGCGGCGAACACTGAAGCTTTCTTT
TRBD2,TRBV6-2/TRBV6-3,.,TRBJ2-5,CASSPRRGKQETQYF,TGTGCCAGCAGCCCCCGGCGGGGGAAACAAGAGACCCAGTACTTC